The source of this T cell receptor beta chain is a study of blood T cell repertoires in COVID-19. Study-wide background: T cells, B-cell-depleted T cells, or PBMCs provided the cDNA or gDNA that served as material.

Patients at the Seattle site were enrolled during active infection and followed longitudinally. CDR1 and CDR2 (germline): MNHNS, SASEGT. Trimming took off 3 bases at V and 5 bases at J, with 10 bases between the two ends. The CDR3 consists of 13 residues. Per the original methods: Amplification of reference gene primers provided the estimated nucleated cell counts. This table comes from immunoSEQ multiplex PCR, and its TCRdb copy is limited to in-frame clones, with some not included. D and trimming were read from the DNA, whereas the V and J calls and clone size are those reported in that table. Of fewer than 250,000 clones listed, 84% are singletons. This clone appeared once.

The clonotype was recovered from a woman of 80 years or more with COVID-19, enrolled during active disease. The specimen was peripheral blood. V and J are TRBV6-1 and TRBJ1-1; possibly TRBD1 for D (6 bases). In DNA form, the CDR3 reads TGTGCCAGCAGTGAGGGGGCTGGTACTGAAGCTTTCTTT. This sequence encodes CASSEGAGTEAFF.